This is a list of T cell receptor beta chains from one sample in a study of blood T cell repertoires in COVID-19. Using immunoSEQ multiplex PCR, the repertoire was profiled, and TCRdb retains in-frame clones only, with some absent. The sample lists under 300,000 clones, around 90% occurring once. The sample consisted of PBMCs or T cells enriched from blood (not recorded which). All receptors derive from a human donor in a cohort exposed to, infected with or recovered from COVID-19 (not recorded which). The donor label of this sample is uncertain. Both conserved end residues are part of each CDR3. The order of the fields is CDR3 DNA, CDR3 protein, clone size, D gene, V gene, J gene. A D gene is named only where the DNA matches it firmly. Clone size appears in some rows only: once, few, many, or a class for an expanded clone.

CDR3nt: TGTGCCAGCAGCCTAACAGGGGAAGCTTTCTTT
CDR3aa: CASSLTGEAFF
abundance: .
d_gene: .
v_gene: TRBV7-9
j_gene: TRBJ1-1

CDR3nt: TGTGCCAGCAGCCGAGACTTTAGCGGGGGACGCACAGATACGCAGTATTTT
CDR3aa: CASSRDFSGGRTDTQYF
abundance: .
d_gene: TRBD2
v_gene: TRBV7-6
j_gene: TRBJ2-3

CDR3nt: TGTGCCACCAGGCTCACAGGGGGTGAAGCTTTCTTT
CDR3aa: CATRLTGGEAFF
abundance: .
d_gene: TRBD1
v_gene: TRBV15
j_gene: TRBJ1-1

CDR3nt: TGTGCCAGCTACCCCGGGGACAGGGTTAACACTGAAGCTTTCTTT
CDR3aa: CASYPGDRVNTEAFF
abundance: .
d_gene: TRBD1
v_gene: TRBV2
j_gene: TRBJ1-1

CDR3nt: TGTGCCAGCAGTTACCAAGGGACAGACACTGAAGCTTTCTTT
CDR3aa: CASSYQGTDTEAFF
abundance: .
d_gene: TRBD1
v_gene: TRBV6-5
j_gene: TRBJ1-1

CDR3nt: TGTGCCAGCAGCCTCGACAGGGTATGGGAAGCTTTCTTT
CDR3aa: CASSLDRVWEAFF
abundance: .
d_gene: TRBD1
v_gene: TRBV5-6
j_gene: TRBJ1-1

CDR3nt: TGTGCCAGCAGCTTAAATCGGGGGGGTGAGACCCAGTACTTC
CDR3aa: CASSLNRGGETQYF
abundance: .
d_gene: TRBD2
v_gene: TRBV7-2
j_gene: TRBJ2-5

CDR3nt: TGTGCCAGCAGCCCCCCGGGAGGGACCCAGTACTTC
CDR3aa: CASSPPGGTQYF
abundance: .
d_gene: TRBD2
v_gene: TRBV7-2
j_gene: TRBJ2-5

CDR3nt: TGTGCCAGCAGCCAGGGCACCTACACTGAAGCTTTCTTT
CDR3aa: CASSQGTYTEAFF
abundance: once
d_gene: .
v_gene: TRBV6-5
j_gene: TRBJ1-1

CDR3nt: TGTGCCAGCAGCCGGACAGGGTACGGCGGGGAGCTGTTTTTT
CDR3aa: CASSRTGYGGELFF
abundance: .
d_gene: TRBD1
v_gene: TRBV11-2
j_gene: TRBJ2-2

CDR3nt: TGCACCAGCAGCCAAGGGCCGGACAGGGCGAGCTACACCTTC
CDR3aa: CTSSQGPDRASYTF
abundance: few
d_gene: .
v_gene: TRBV1
j_gene: TRBJ1-2

CDR3nt: TGTGCCAGCAGCAAACAGGACCGGGACAGGGGTAAAAGCACCTTC
CDR3aa: CASSKQDRDRGKSTF
abundance: .
d_gene: .
v_gene: TRBV21-1
j_gene: TRBJ1-2

CDR3nt: TGTGCCAGCAGCTTGGCTACTAGCGGTTCGACGGATACGCAGTATTTT
CDR3aa: CASSLATSGSTDTQYF
abundance: .
d_gene: TRBD2
v_gene: TRBV5-4
j_gene: TRBJ2-3

CDR3nt: TGCAGCGTTGATGACAGGGAGACCTACGAGCAGTACTTC
CDR3aa: CSVDDRETYEQYF
abundance: .
d_gene: TRBD1
v_gene: TRBV29-1
j_gene: TRBJ2-7

CDR3nt: TGCGCCAGCAGCCAGAACTTTCCCAGGGGGAATAATTCACCCCTCCACTTT
CDR3aa: CASSQNFPRGNNSPLHF
abundance: .
d_gene: TRBD1
v_gene: TRBV4-1
j_gene: TRBJ1-6

CDR3nt: TGTGCCAGCAGTTTTATGCTAGGCGGGGCCTCTGGCTACACCTTC
CDR3aa: CASSFMLGGASGYTF
abundance: .
d_gene: .
v_gene: TRBV28
j_gene: TRBJ1-2

CDR3nt: TGTGCCAGCAGCTACAGGGCACTCTATGGCTACACCTTC
CDR3aa: CASSYRALYGYTF
abundance: .
d_gene: .
v_gene: TRBV7-2
j_gene: TRBJ1-2

CDR3nt: TGTGCCAGCAGCTCCCTAGCGGGGTACACAGATACGCAGTATTTT
CDR3aa: CASSSLAGYTDTQYF
abundance: .
d_gene: TRBD2
v_gene: TRBV7-9
j_gene: TRBJ2-3

CDR3nt: TGTGCCATCCAATCTGCGGCAGGGGGCTTCGAGACCCAGTACTTC
CDR3aa: CAIQSAAGGFETQYF
abundance: .
d_gene: TRBD1
v_gene: TRBV10-3
j_gene: TRBJ2-5

CDR3nt: TGTGCCAGCAGTTACTCTTTGGGACAGGGGGCGCGGGGGGGCCCCCCAGATACGCAGTATTTT
CDR3aa: CASSYSLGQGARGGPPDTQYF
abundance: .
d_gene: TRBD1
v_gene: TRBV6-2/TRBV6-3
j_gene: TRBJ2-3

CDR3nt: TGTGCCAGCAGCTTGGAACCGCTACCCTACAATGAGCAGTTCTTC
CDR3aa: CASSLEPLPYNEQFF
abundance: many
d_gene: .
v_gene: TRBV5-8
j_gene: TRBJ2-1

CDR3nt: TGTGCCACCGAAAGGGCGTACAGGGGTAATGAAGCTTTCTTT
CDR3aa: CATERAYRGNEAFF
abundance: .
d_gene: TRBD1
v_gene: TRBV19
j_gene: TRBJ1-1

CDR3nt: TGTGCCAGCTCACCGGGACAGGTGGGCAATCAGCCCCAGCATTTT
CDR3aa: CASSPGQVGNQPQHF
abundance: .
d_gene: TRBD1
v_gene: TRBV18
j_gene: TRBJ1-5

CDR3nt: TGTGCCAGCGCCCTAGCGGGGGGATACAATGAGCAGTTCTTC
CDR3aa: CASALAGGYNEQFF
abundance: .
d_gene: TRBD2
v_gene: TRBV27
j_gene: TRBJ2-1

CDR3nt: TGTGCCAGCAGCCCTCATTGGACAGGGCGGGATGGCTACACCTTC
CDR3aa: CASSPHWTGRDGYTF
abundance: .
d_gene: TRBD1
v_gene: TRBV7-9
j_gene: TRBJ1-2

CDR3nt: TGTGCCAGCAGTGAAGACGGGACTAACACAGATACGCAGTATTTT
CDR3aa: CASSEDGTNTDTQYF
abundance: .
d_gene: TRBD2
v_gene: TRBV2
j_gene: TRBJ2-3

CDR3nt: TGTGCCAGCAGCGTAGGGGGTAGCGCCGGGGAGCTGTTTTTT
CDR3aa: CASSVGGSAGELFF
abundance: .
d_gene: .
v_gene: TRBV9
j_gene: TRBJ2-2

CDR3nt: TGTGCCTGGAGACAGGGTACTGGAAACACCATATATTTT
CDR3aa: CAWRQGTGNTIYF
abundance: .
d_gene: .
v_gene: TRBV30
j_gene: TRBJ1-3

CDR3nt: TGTGCCAGCAGTTACCAGATGGAGACCCAGTACTTC
CDR3aa: CASSYQMETQYF
abundance: .
d_gene: .
v_gene: TRBV6-6
j_gene: TRBJ2-5

CDR3nt: TGTGCCAGCAGCTTGGGTTCTTCGGGACTAGCGGGGAGCACAGATACGCAGTATTTT
CDR3aa: CASSLGSSGLAGSTDTQYF
abundance: .
d_gene: TRBD2
v_gene: TRBV5-6
j_gene: TRBJ2-3

CDR3nt: TGTGCCACCAGTCCTCCCCTCTACCCGGACAGCTATGGCTACACCTTC
CDR3aa: CATSPPLYPDSYGYTF
abundance: .
d_gene: .
v_gene: TRBV24-1
j_gene: TRBJ1-2

CDR3nt: TGTGCCAGCACGGGCTCAGGGGGCTCTGGGGCCAACGTCCTGACTTTC
CDR3aa: CASTGSGGSGANVLTF
abundance: .
d_gene: TRBD1
v_gene: TRBV9
j_gene: TRBJ2-6

CDR3nt: TGCGCCAGCAGCTTGTTGTCGGGTTCCAACTATGGCTACACCTTC
CDR3aa: CASSLLSGSNYGYTF
abundance: .
d_gene: .
v_gene: TRBV5-1
j_gene: TRBJ1-2

CDR3nt: TGTGCCAGCAGCAAGAACAGGGGGTTCCAAGAGACCCAGTACTTC
CDR3aa: CASSKNRGFQETQYF
abundance: .
d_gene: .
v_gene: TRBV21-1
j_gene: TRBJ2-5

CDR3nt: TGTGCCAGCAGCTTATCTGGGGCCAACGTCCTGACTTTC
CDR3aa: CASSLSGANVLTF
abundance: once
d_gene: .
v_gene: TRBV25-1
j_gene: TRBJ2-6

CDR3nt: TGCGCCGGGAGGCCCGGTTATAGCAATCAGCCCCAGCATTTT
CDR3aa: CAGRPGYSNQPQHF
abundance: .
d_gene: .
v_gene: TRBV5-1
j_gene: TRBJ1-5

CDR3nt: TGTGCCAGCAGCGCCACGGGGGGACCATTCGAAAAACTGTTTTTT
CDR3aa: CASSATGGPFEKLFF
abundance: .
d_gene: .
v_gene: TRBV5-5
j_gene: TRBJ1-4

CDR3nt: TGTGCCAGCAGCCCCGGGACAGGGCATCCAGATACGCAGTATTTT
CDR3aa: CASSPGTGHPDTQYF
abundance: .
d_gene: TRBD1
v_gene: TRBV7-9
j_gene: TRBJ2-3

CDR3nt: TGTGCCAGCAGTTACTCGGAGGCGGTCGGGCAGCCCCAGCATTTT
CDR3aa: CASSYSEAVGQPQHF
abundance: .
d_gene: .
v_gene: TRBV6-2/TRBV6-3
j_gene: TRBJ1-5

CDR3nt: TGCAGCGTTGAAGATCGCGGACAGGGCCGAAACACCATATATTTT
CDR3aa: CSVEDRGQGRNTIYF
abundance: .
d_gene: TRBD1
v_gene: TRBV29-1
j_gene: TRBJ1-3

CDR3nt: TGCGCCAGCAGCTTGGAACAGGAGCGAAACACCATATATTTT
CDR3aa: CASSLEQERNTIYF
abundance: .
d_gene: .
v_gene: TRBV5-1
j_gene: TRBJ1-3

CDR3nt: TGTGCCAGCAGCCCCCATGGACAGGGGCGGTACACCTTC
CDR3aa: CASSPHGQGRYTF
abundance: .
d_gene: TRBD1
v_gene: TRBV9
j_gene: TRBJ1-2

CDR3nt: TGTGCCAGCAGCGGAGCGGGACGTCAGAACACTGAAGCTTTCTTT
CDR3aa: CASSGAGRQNTEAFF
abundance: .
d_gene: .
v_gene: TRBV5-5
j_gene: TRBJ1-1

CDR3nt: TGTGCCAGCAGCCCAAAGGACAGGTTGGGGACTGAAGCTTTCTTT
CDR3aa: CASSPKDRLGTEAFF
abundance: .
d_gene: TRBD1
v_gene: TRBV7-9
j_gene: TRBJ1-1

CDR3nt: TGTGCCAGCAGCGTAGATCTACCGGGGGGTCCTCGAGATACGCAGTATTTT
CDR3aa: CASSVDLPGGPRDTQYF
abundance: .
d_gene: TRBD2
v_gene: TRBV9
j_gene: TRBJ2-3

CDR3nt: TGTGCCAGCAGTTACGCGACAGGGGGTAAGAACACTGAAGCTTTCTTT
CDR3aa: CASSYATGGKNTEAFF
abundance: .
d_gene: TRBD1
v_gene: TRBV6-5
j_gene: TRBJ1-1

CDR3nt: TGTGCCAGCAGTGTCGGTGGACTGAATCAGCCCCAGCATTTT
CDR3aa: CASSVGGLNQPQHF
abundance: .
d_gene: .
v_gene: TRBV2
j_gene: TRBJ1-5

CDR3nt: TGCGCCAGCAGCGAAGGGACAGGCGGTAGGAGCTACACCTTC
CDR3aa: CASSEGTGGRSYTF
abundance: .
d_gene: TRBD1
v_gene: TRBV5-1
j_gene: TRBJ1-2

CDR3nt: TGTGCCAGTAGTGACCTCGGACAGGGTTATGGCTACACCTTC
CDR3aa: CASSDLGQGYGYTF
abundance: .
d_gene: TRBD1
v_gene: TRBV27
j_gene: TRBJ1-2

CDR3nt: TGTGCCAAAGACAGGCAAGGGGACACTGAAGCTTTCTTT
CDR3aa: CAKDRQGDTEAFF
abundance: .
d_gene: .
v_gene: TRBV19
j_gene: TRBJ1-1

CDR3nt: TGTGCCACCGGTGGGGCCTTCCAAGAGACCCAGTACTTC
CDR3aa: CATGGAFQETQYF
abundance: .
d_gene: .
v_gene: TRBV24-1
j_gene: TRBJ2-5

CDR3nt: TGTGCCATCTCTCCAGGTACCCCTGACTACGAGCAGTACTTC
CDR3aa: CAISPGTPDYEQYF
abundance: .
d_gene: .
v_gene: TRBV10-3
j_gene: TRBJ2-7

CDR3nt: TGTGCCAGCAGCTCTGGCGGGACAGGGCGAATCTATGGCTACACCTTC
CDR3aa: CASSSGGTGRIYGYTF
abundance: once
d_gene: TRBD1
v_gene: TRBV4-2
j_gene: TRBJ1-2

CDR3nt: TGTGCCAGCAGCTTCGGACAGGGAAGGACCCAGTACTTC
CDR3aa: CASSFGQGRTQYF
abundance: once
d_gene: TRBD1
v_gene: TRBV7-2
j_gene: TRBJ2-5

CDR3nt: TGTGCCACCAGTGATCCGACGGGTACAGGGGATACGCAGTATTTT
CDR3aa: CATSDPTGTGDTQYF
abundance: .
d_gene: .
v_gene: TRBV24-1
j_gene: TRBJ2-3

CDR3nt: TGCAGCGCACTTCAACAGGAGAATAGCAATCAGCCCCAGCATTTT
CDR3aa: CSALQQENSNQPQHF
abundance: .
d_gene: .
v_gene: TRBV29-1
j_gene: TRBJ1-5

CDR3nt: TGTGCCAGTCAGGGGTGGAACACTGAAGCTTTCTTT
CDR3aa: CASQGWNTEAFF
abundance: .
d_gene: .
v_gene: TRBV3-1/TRBV3-2
j_gene: TRBJ1-1

CDR3nt: TGTGCCAGCAGGGAACAGGGGGACGAGCAGTACTTC
CDR3aa: CASREQGDEQYF
abundance: .
d_gene: TRBD1
v_gene: TRBV2
j_gene: TRBJ2-7

CDR3nt: TGTGCCAGCAGTCTCCAACAGGGGCTTTCTGGAAACACCATATATTTT
CDR3aa: CASSLQQGLSGNTIYF
abundance: once
d_gene: TRBD1
v_gene: TRBV27
j_gene: TRBJ1-3